Listed here are 23 T cell receptor beta chains from one sample, sequenced in a study of blood T cell repertoires in COVID-19. TCRdb keeps only in-frame clones here, not all; method: immunoSEQ multiplex PCR. The profile shows about 250,000 clones, around 83% of them singletons. The specimen was peripheral blood. The receptors were sampled from a man older than 75 with acute or convalescent COVID-19.

V is TRBV5-4 and J is TRBJ1-6; 11 bases are shared with TRBD1. The CDR3 totals 14 residues. Germline CDR1 reads SGHNT; CDR2 reads YYREEE (reference sequence). J gave up 6 bases and V 5 bases, and 1 base lay outside the gene matches. CDR3 loop: CASRGQGVNSPLHF. CDR3 bases: TGTGCCAGCAGGGGACAGGGGGTTAATTCACCCCTCCACTTT.

The chain has TRBV6-5 and TRBJ2-6; D uncertain. V was shortened by 8 bases and J by 2 bases, with 13 bases between the two germline ends. The CDR3 has 15 amino acids. Germline values: CDR1 MNHEY, CDR2 SVGAGI. Here the CDR3 reads CASSPILTGANVLTF. The CDR3, as DNA: TGTGCCAGCTCGCCGATACTGACTGGGGCCAACGTCCTGACTTTC.

The chain uses TRBV5-6 and TRBJ2-3; no reliable D call. The CDR3 runs 14 residues. V lost 1 base to trimming and J lost 4 bases, with 10 bases between them. In germline, CDR1 is SGHDT, CDR2 YYEEEE. CDR3 nucleotide sequence: TGTGCCAGCAGCTTGTCTCTAGAGGCAGATACGCAGTATTTT. This codes for CASSLSLEADTQYF.

This sequence joins TRBV30 and TRBJ1-1, with TRBD1 identical over 7 bases. The V gene's germline CDR1 is GTSNPN and CDR2 SVGIG (reference sequence). The CDR3 is made up of 15 amino acids. V dropped 0 bases and J dropped 6; count of bases not matched to a gene: 10. This CDR3 reads CAWSVPTQGWAEAFF. CDR3 bases: TGTGCCTGGAGTGTACCAACACAGGGGTGGGCTGAAGCTTTCTTT.

This clone showed up just a few times. The CDR3: CASRVGQGATEAFF. As DNA, the CDR3 is TGTGCCAGTAGGGTAGGACAGGGGGCCACTGAAGCTTTCTTT. This sequence joins TRBV19 and TRBJ1-1; the match to TRBD1 covers 11 bases. Unmatched junction bases numbered 4, after V lost 6 bases and J lost 4 bases. CDR1 LNHDA and CDR2 SQIVND come from the germline V gene (reference sequence). This CDR3 spans 14 amino acids.

This chain links TRBV10-3 with TRBJ1-1; weak D call: TRBD1 (6 bases). Germline CDR1 is ENHRY and CDR2 is SYGVKD. The CDR3 is 14 amino acids. V lost 6 bases and J lost 1, with 12 bases in between. The CDR3 is CAIRETGTNTEAFF. In DNA form, the CDR3 reads TGTGCCATCAGGGAAACAGGGACGAACACTGAAGCTTTCTTT.

The gene calls are TRBV3-1 (or the pseudogene TRBV3-2) and TRBJ2-7, with 10 bases lining up with TRBD2. CDR3 size: 16 residues. Trimming cost V 2 bases and J 2 bases; bases outside gene matches: 6. Germline-derived CDR1 and CDR2 are LGHDT and YNNKEL (reference sequence). In DNA, the CDR3 is TGTGCCAGCAGCCAAAGGACTAGCGGTCCCACCTACGAGCAGTACTTC. It is translated as CASSQRTSGPTYEQYF.

This chain uses TRBV15 with TRBJ2-5; D might be TRBD2 (5 bases). The CDR3 is 15 amino acids. Germline CDR1 reads LNHNV; CDR2 reads YYDKDF (reference sequence). V dropped 2 bases and J dropped 1 base, with 11 bases sitting between them. The CDR3 region is CATSRPPGVQETQYF. The CDR3 DNA reads as TGTGCCACCAGCAGACCTCCCGGGGTCCAAGAGACCCAGTACTTC.

The chain employs TRBV6-5 and TRBJ1-5, with 7 bases lining up with TRBD1. CDR3 length: 15 residues. CDR1 and CDR2 (germline): MNHEY, SVGAGI. Unmatched junction bases numbered 12, after V lost 6 bases and J lost 7 bases. CDR3 DNA: TGTGCCAGCAGGACGGCAGGGGGAGGAGGACAGCCCCAGCATTTT. As protein: CASRTAGGGGQPQHF.

The gene calls are TRBV7-2 and TRBJ2-7, with 10 bases that match TRBD2. CDR3 length: 15 amino acids. V shed 4 bases and J 3 bases; nucleotides not matched to a gene: 6. CDR1 and CDR2 from the germline V gene are SGHTA and FQGNSA. CDR3 protein: CASSWSSGGGYEQYF. In DNA form, the CDR3 reads TGTGCCAGCAGCTGGTCCAGCGGGGGGGGCTACGAGCAGTACTTC.

The J gene is TRBJ1-5, the V gene TRBV5-1, with TRBD1 as a possible D gene (6 bases). V lost 4 bases and J 4 bases, leaving 9 bases between the germline ends. The CDR3 totals 13 residues. The germline gives CDR1 SGHRS, CDR2 YFSETQ. The CDR3 here is CASSQGPNQPQHF. CDR3 bases: TGCGCCAGCAGCCAGGGGCCAAATCAGCCCCAGCATTTT.

CDR3 in DNA: TGTGCCAGCAGTCTTACTCCCAACGCTGAAGCTTTCTTT. Translated: CASSLTPNAEAFF. The V and J genes are TRBV3-1 (or the pseudogene TRBV3-2) and TRBJ1-1; no clear D gene. Between the trimmed V and J ends, which lost 6 bases and 6 bases, there was a span of 14 bases. CDR1 and CDR2 (germline): LGHDT, YNNKEL (reference sequence). The CDR3 is made up of 13 amino acids.

V and J are TRBV18 and TRBJ2-2, with 12 nucleotides matching TRBD1. V trimming: 2 bases; J trimming: 4 bases; junction bases outside the gene matches: 5. Germline V gene lookup returns CDR1 KGHSH and CDR2 LQKENI. The CDR3 length is 17 residues. As DNA, the CDR3 is TGTGCCAGCTCACCAACCGGGACAGGGGGCGGCACCGGGGAGCTGTTTTTT. This codes for CASSPTGTGGGTGELFF.

The J gene is TRBJ1-3, the V gene TRBV9, with no clear D. V shed 4 bases and J shed 0 bases, with 14 bases lying between them. This CDR3 contains 16 residues. CDR1 is SGDLS, CDR2 YYNGEE, per germline. This CDR3 is CASSFSPSSSGNTIYF. DNA of the CDR3: TGTGCCAGCAGCTTTAGTCCCTCAAGCTCTGGAAACACCATATATTTT.

The genes are TRBV9 and TRBJ1-3; TRBD1 might be the D (5 bases). Germline V lookup: CDR1 SGDLS, CDR2 YYNGEE. V gave up 4 bases and J gave up 2 bases, with 19 bases separating them. This CDR3 comprises 17 residues. CDR3 in DNA: TGTGCCAGCAGCTCGTGGCTTGGGGGGAGTCCTGGAAACACCATATATTTT. Translation: CASSSWLGGSPGNTIYF.

This clone was picked up one time. The chain is built from TRBV4-2 and TRBJ2-7; D is unresolved. The CDR3 contains 13 residues. Trimming took 0 bases from V and 9 from J, leaving 12 bases between them. CDR1 is LGHNA, CDR2 YNFKEQ, per germline. CDR3 sequence: CASSQDLGRRQYF. The CDR3 region has the DNA TGTGCCAGCAGCCAAGATCTGGGCAGACGGCAGTACTTC.

This chain connects TRBV19 to TRBJ1-3, with D possibly being TRBD1 (6 bases). This CDR3 region has 13 residues. Trimming stripped 5 bases from V and 4 bases from J, with 9 bases between. Germline lookup yields CDR1 LNHDA and CDR2 SQIVND (reference sequence). CDR3 nucleotides: TGTGCCAGTAGTTTGGGGACAGGAAACACCATATATTTT. Translation gives CASSLGTGNTIYF.

The V gene is TRBV5-1, the J gene TRBJ2-3, with D maybe TRBD1 (5 bases). Trimming removed 2 bases at V and 6 bases at J, with 7 bases between. Germline V lookup: CDR1 SGHRS, CDR2 YFSETQ. The CDR3 is 12 residues long. CDR3 DNA sequence: TGCGCCAGCAGCTTAGGGGTGGATACGCAGTATTTT. Protein sequence: CASSLGVDTQYF. Looking up the rest from reference TRBV5-1 and TRBJ2-3 gives the full variable domain: KAGVTQTPRYLIKTRGQQVTLSCSPISGHRSVSWYQQTPGQGLQFLFEYFSETQRNKGNFPGRFSGRQFSNSRSEMNVSTLELGDSALYLCASSLGVDTQYFGPGTRLTVL.

The chain combines TRBV7-9 with TRBJ2-3; TRBD1 aligns across 9 bases. Germline V gene data show CDR1 as SEHNR and CDR2 as FQNEAQ (reference sequence). V was clipped by 2 bases and J by 3 bases; unmatched bases: 6. The CDR3 is 16 residues long. The CDR3: CASSLNRGQLTDTQYF. Here the CDR3 DNA reads TGTGCCAGCAGCTTAAACAGGGGGCAGTTGACAGATACGCAGTATTTT.

The chain uses TRBV12-3 or TRBV12-4 and TRBJ2-2; 7 positions match TRBD1. J gave up 6 bases and V 5 bases, and 3 bases lay outside the gene matches. The CDR3 extends over 13 amino acids. In DNA, the CDR3 is TGTGCCAGCAGTGTGACAGGGTCCGGGGAGCTGTTTTTT. Its protein product is CASSVTGSGELFF.

The rearrangement uses TRBV5-1 and TRBJ2-3; TRBD2 agrees at 14 bases. With 4 bases clipped from V and 14 bases from J, the junction kept 6 bases outside the gene matches. CDR3 length: 13 residues. Germline assignment: CDR1 SGHRS and CDR2 YFSETQ. The CDR3 coding sequence is TGCGCCAGCAGCCTCGGGACTAGCGGGAGATCGTATTTT. It yields the protein CASSLGTSGRSYF.

In this sample, this clone turned up a few times. The chain joins TRBV11-2 to TRBJ1-2; D may be TRBD1 (6 bases). The germline gives CDR1 SGHAT, CDR2 FQNNGV. V lost 5 bases, J lost 0 bases, and 25 bases lay in between. The CDR3 runs to 19 residues. The CDR3 DNA reads TGTGCCAGCAGCCCATTTAGGCGGACAGCCCCTACGGCTAACTATGGCTACACCTTC. Protein product: CASSPFRRTAPTANYGYTF.

The V gene is TRBV28, the J gene TRBJ2-1; TRBD2 might be the D (5 bases). V gave up 0 bases and J gave up 4 bases, with 10 bases separating them. Germline lookup yields CDR1 MDHEN and CDR2 SYDVKM. The length of the CDR3 is 15 residues. The CDR3 is CASSLWAGMYNEQFF. The DNA of the CDR3 is TGTGCCAGCAGTTTATGGGCGGGCATGTACAATGAGCAGTTCTTC. The full variable domain, rest sourced from reference TRBV28 and TRBJ2-1, is DVKVTQSSRYLVKRTGEKVFLECVQDMDHENMFWYRQDPGLGLRLIYFSYDVKMKEKGDIPEGYSVSREKKERFSLILESASTNQTSMYLCASSLWAGMYNEQFFGPGTRLTVL.